This TCR beta chain was identified during a study of beta chain features in type 1 diabetes. The study, taken as a whole, reports: Patients' naive, central memory and regulatory TCRB repertoires appeared more alike than those of healthy donors. VDJ junctions from patients with type 1 diabetes contained fewer insertions and more deletions.

With regard to this clone: The antigen is unknown.

cDNA synthesis used the whole RNA isolate, giving expressed TCRB sequences. Assay: immunoSEQ multiplex PCR; the TCRdb copy retains only in-frame clones and omits some. This table holds 110,000 to 150,000 clones, over 8% found once. This CDR3 spans 15 amino acids. Per germline, CDR1 LNHDA and CDR2 SQIVND (reference sequence). The V end lost 7 bases, the J end lost 6 bases, and 18 bases lay between the germline ends. The sequenced sample was central memory CD4+ T cells from blood. The J gene is TRBJ2-2, the V gene TRBV19; tentatively, D is TRBD1 (5 bases). The receptor was isolated from a woman in her thirties or forties in good health. The CDR3: CASMHDSSSPGELFF. In DNA form, the CDR3 reads TGTGCCAGTATGCATGACAGCTCATCCCCCGGGGAGCTGTTTTTT.